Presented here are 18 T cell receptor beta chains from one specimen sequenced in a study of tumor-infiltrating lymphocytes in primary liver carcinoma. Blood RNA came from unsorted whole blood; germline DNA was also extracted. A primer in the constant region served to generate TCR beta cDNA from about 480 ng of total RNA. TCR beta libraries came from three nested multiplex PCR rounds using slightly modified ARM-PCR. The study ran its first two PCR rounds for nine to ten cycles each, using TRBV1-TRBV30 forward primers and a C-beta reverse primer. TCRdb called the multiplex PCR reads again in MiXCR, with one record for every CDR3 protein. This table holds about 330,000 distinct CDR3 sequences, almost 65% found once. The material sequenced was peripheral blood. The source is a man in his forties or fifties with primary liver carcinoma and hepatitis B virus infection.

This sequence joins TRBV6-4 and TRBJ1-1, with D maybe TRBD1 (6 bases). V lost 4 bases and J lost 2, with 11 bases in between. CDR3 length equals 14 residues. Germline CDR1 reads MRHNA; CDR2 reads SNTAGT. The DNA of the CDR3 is TGTGCCAGCAGTGCCTCGGACAGAAACACTGAAGCTTTCTTT. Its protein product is CASSASDRNTEAFF.

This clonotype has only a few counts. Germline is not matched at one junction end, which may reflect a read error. The CDR3: CASSPPEASKAGEPVF. The CDR3 DNA sequence: TGTGCCAGCAGCCCCCCTGAGGCTAGTAAGGCCGGGGAGCCGGTTTTT. This chain links TRBV4-2 with TRBJ2-2; D might be TRBD2 (5 bases). This CDR3 has 16 amino acids. Germline values: CDR1 LGHNA, CDR2 YNFKEQ.

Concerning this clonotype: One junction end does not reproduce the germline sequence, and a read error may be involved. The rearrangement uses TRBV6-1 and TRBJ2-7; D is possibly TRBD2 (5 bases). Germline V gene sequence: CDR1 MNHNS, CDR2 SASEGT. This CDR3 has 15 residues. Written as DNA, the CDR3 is TGTGCCAGCAGTGTGGACCTTAACGGGATCTACGGGCAGTACTTC. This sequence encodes CASSVDLNGIYGQYF.

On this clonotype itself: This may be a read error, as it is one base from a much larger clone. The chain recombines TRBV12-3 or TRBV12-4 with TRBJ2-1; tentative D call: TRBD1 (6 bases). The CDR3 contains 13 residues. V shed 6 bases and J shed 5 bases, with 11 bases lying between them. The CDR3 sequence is CASSRRGHNEQFF. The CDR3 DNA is TGTGCCAGCAGCCGCAGGGGCCACAATGAGCAGTTCTTC.

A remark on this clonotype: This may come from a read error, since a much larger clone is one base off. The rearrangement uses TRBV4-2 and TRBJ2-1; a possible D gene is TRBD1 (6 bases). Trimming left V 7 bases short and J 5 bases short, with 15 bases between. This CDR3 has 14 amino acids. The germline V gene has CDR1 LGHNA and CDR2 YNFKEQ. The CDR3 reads CASTSGGSNNEQFF. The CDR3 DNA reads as TGTGCCAGCACTTCTGGGGGCTCGAACAATGAGCAGTTCTTC.

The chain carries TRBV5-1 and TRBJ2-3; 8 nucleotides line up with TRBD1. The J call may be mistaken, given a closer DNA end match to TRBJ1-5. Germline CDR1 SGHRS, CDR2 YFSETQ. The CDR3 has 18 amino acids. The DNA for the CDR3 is TGCGCCAGCAGCCGACAGGGGATGGCGGGAGGCGCCACAGATACGCAGCATTTT. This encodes CASSRQGMAGGATDTQHF.

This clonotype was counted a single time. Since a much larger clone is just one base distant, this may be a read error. CDR3 sequence (DNA): TGCGCCAGCAGCCAAGAAATAGGGGTGGACATTCAGTACTTC. Its protein is CASSQEIGVDIQYF. This chain connects TRBV4-1 to TRBJ2-4, with D possibly matching TRBD1 (5 bases). Germline CDR1 MGHRA, CDR2 YSYEKL. The CDR3 has 14 residues. Trimming removed 0 bases from V and 8 bases from J, with 11 bases in between.

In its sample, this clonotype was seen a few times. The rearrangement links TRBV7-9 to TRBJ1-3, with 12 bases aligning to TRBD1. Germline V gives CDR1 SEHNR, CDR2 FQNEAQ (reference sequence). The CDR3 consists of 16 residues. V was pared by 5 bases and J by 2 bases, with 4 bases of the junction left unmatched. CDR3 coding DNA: TGTGCCAGCAGCCCGCGGGACAGGGGGCCTGGAAACACCATATATTTT. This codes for CASSPRDRGPGNTIYF.

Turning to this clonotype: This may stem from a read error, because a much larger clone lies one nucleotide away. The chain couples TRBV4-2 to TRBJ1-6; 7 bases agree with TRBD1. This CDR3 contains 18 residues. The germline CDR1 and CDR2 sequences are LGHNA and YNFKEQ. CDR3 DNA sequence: TGCGCCATCAGCCGGGCCCGTGGTACAGGGGCTCAGAATTCACCCCTCCACTTT. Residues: CAISRARGTGAQNSPLHF.

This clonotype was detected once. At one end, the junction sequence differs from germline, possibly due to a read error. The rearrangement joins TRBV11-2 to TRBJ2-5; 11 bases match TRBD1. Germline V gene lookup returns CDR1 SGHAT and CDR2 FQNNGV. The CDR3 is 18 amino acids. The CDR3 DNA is TGTGCCAACAGCCGGGGACAGGGGGAGCATTCCGCGCAAGAGACCCAGTACTTC. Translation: CANSRGQGEHSAQETQYF.

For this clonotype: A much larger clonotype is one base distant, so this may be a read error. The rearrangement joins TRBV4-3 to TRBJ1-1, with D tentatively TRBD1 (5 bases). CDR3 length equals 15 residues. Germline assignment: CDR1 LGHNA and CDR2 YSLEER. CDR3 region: CASSQEPGMNAEAFF. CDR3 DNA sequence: TGCGCCAGCAGCCAAGAGCCAGGGATGAACGCTGAAGCTTTCTTT.

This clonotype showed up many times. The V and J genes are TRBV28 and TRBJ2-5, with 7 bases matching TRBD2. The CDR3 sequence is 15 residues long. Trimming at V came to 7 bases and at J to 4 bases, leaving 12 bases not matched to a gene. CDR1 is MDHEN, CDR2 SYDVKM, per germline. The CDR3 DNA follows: TGTGCCAGCAATGAAAGGCGGGAGATCATAGAGACCCAGTACTTC. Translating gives CASNERREIIETQYF.

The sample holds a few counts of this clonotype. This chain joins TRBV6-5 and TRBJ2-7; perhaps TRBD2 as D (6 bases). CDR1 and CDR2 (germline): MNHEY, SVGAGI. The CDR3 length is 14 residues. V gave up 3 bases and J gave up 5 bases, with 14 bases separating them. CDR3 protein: CASSYGPGVNEQYF. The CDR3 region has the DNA TGTGCCAGCAGTTATGGGCCGGGAGTAAACGAGCAGTACTTC.

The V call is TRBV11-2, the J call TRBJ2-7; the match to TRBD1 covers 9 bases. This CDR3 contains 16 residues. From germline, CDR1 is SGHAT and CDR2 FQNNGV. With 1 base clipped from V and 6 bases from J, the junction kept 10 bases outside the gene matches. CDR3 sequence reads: CASSLVGQGSLCEQYF. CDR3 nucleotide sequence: TGTGCCAGCAGCTTAGTTGGACAGGGGTCACTGTGCGAGCAGTACTTC.

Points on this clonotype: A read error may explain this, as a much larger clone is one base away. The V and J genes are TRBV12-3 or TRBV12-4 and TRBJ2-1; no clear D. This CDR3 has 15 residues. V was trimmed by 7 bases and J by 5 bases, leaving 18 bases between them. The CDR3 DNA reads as TGTGCCAGCACCCATCAGAGGTATCTAAACAATGAGCAGTTCTTC. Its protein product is CASTHQRYLNNEQFF.

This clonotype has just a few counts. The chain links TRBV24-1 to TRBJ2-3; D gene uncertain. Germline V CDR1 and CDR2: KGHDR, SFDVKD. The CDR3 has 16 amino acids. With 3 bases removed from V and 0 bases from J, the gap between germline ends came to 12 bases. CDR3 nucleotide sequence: TGTGCCACCAGTGATCCCCAGCCCCTCAGCACAGATACGCAGTATTTT. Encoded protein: CATSDPQPLSTDTQYF.

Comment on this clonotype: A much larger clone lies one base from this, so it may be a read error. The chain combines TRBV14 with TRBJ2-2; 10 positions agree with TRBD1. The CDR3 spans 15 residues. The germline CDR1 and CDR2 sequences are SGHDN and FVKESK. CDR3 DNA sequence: TGTGCCAGCAGCCAAGACGGGACAGGGGCCGGGGAGCCGTTTTTT. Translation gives CASSQDGTGAGEPFF.

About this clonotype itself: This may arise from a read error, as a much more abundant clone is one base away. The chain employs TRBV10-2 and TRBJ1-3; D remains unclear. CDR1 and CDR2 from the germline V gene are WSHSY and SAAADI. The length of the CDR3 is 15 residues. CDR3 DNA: TGCGCCAGCAGCACCTGGACCGCATCTGGAAACAACATATATTTT. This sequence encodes CASSTWTASGNNIYF.